These 2 T cell receptor beta chains were sequenced from one sample in a study of cytomegalovirus exposure and HLA in healthy donors. The PCR ran on 60 Vbeta and 13 Jbeta primers. Using immunoSEQ multiplex PCR, the repertoire was profiled, and TCRdb retains in-frame clones only, with some absent. The sample records about 160,000 clones, 77% being singletons. Material for sequencing was PBMCs. These receptors all come from a man aged 50 or older in good health and CMV-seropositive.

Only one count was recorded for this clone. V usage is TRBV4-3 and J usage is TRBJ1-1; 7 bases are shared with TRBD1. Trimming removed 0 bases from V and 7 bases from J; junction bases left unmatched: 11. CDR1 and CDR2 from the germline V gene are LGHNA and YSLEER. CDR3 length: 16 amino acids. CDR3 protein: CASSQEGIGTVREAFF. CDR3 coding DNA: TGCGCCAGCAGCCAAGAAGGAATCGGGACAGTGCGTGAAGCTTTCTTT.

J is TRBJ1-3 and V is TRBV19; TRBD1 agrees at 8 bases. V was clipped by 7 bases and J by 0 bases; unmatched bases: 8. CDR3 length: 16 residues. Germline V gene lookup returns CDR1 LNHDA and CDR2 SQIVND (reference sequence). The CDR3 DNA is TGTGCCAGTAACAGGGGGGACCGCTACTCTGGAAACACCATATATTTT. Its protein product is CASNRGDRYSGNTIYF.